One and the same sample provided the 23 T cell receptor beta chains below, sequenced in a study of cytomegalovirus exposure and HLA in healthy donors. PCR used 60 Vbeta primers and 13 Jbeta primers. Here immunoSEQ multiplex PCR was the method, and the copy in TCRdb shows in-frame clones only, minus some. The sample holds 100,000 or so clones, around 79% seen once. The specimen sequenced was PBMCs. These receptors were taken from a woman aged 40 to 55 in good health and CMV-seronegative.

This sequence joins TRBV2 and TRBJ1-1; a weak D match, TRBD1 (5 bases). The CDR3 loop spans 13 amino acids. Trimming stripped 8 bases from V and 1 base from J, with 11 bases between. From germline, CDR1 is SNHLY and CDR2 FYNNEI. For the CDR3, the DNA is TGTGCCAGCCGGTTTGGGGCGAACACTGAAGCTTTCTTT. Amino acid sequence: CASRFGANTEAFF.

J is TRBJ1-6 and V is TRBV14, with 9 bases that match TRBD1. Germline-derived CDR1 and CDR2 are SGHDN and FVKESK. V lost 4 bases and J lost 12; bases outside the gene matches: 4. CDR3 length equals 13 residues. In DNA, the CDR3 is TGTGCCAGCAGCCCCGTGACAGGGGGACCCCTCCACTTT. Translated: CASSPVTGGPLHF.

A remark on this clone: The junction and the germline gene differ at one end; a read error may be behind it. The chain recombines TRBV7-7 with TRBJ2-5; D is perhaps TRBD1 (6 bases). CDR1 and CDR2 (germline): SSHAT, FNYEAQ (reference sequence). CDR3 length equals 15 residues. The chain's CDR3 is CASSLGGQIGETQYF. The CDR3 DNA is TGTGCTAGCAGCTTAGGCGGACAGATTGGAGAGACCCAGTACTTC. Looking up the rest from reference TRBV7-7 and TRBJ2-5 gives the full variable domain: GAGVSQSPRYKVTKRGQDVTLRCDPISSHATLYWYQQALGQGPEFLTYFNYEAQPDKSGLPSDRFSAERPEGSISTLTIQRTEQRDSAMYRCASSLGGQIGETQYFGPGTRLLVL.

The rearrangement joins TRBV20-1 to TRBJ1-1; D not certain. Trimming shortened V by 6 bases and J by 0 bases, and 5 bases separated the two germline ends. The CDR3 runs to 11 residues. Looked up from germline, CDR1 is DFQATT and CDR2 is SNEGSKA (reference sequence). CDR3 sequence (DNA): TGCAGTGCCAGTCTGAACACTGAAGCTTTCTTT. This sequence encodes CSASLNTEAFF.

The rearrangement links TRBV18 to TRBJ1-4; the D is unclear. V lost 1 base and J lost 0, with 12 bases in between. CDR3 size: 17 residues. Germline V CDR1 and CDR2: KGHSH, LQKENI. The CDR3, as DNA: TGTGCCAGCTCACCACTCCTATTAACCTCAACTAATGAAAAACTGTTTTTT. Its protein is CASSPLLLTSTNEKLFF.

CDR3 bases: TGTGCCAGCAGTACGACTAGCGTCGGGACCCAGTACTTC. As protein: CASSTTSVGTQYF. This chain uses TRBV27 with TRBJ2-5; 8 positions match TRBD2. Germline V gene lookup returns CDR1 MNHEY and CDR2 SMNVEV (reference sequence). The V segment lost 5 bases and the J segment 7 bases; nucleotides outside the gene matches: 6. CDR3 size: 13 residues.

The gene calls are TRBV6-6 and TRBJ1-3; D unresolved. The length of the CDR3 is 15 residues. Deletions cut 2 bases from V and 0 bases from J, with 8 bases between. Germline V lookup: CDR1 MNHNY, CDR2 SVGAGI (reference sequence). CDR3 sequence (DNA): TGTGCCAGCAGTTACGAGGCTTTCTCTGGAAACACCATATATTTT. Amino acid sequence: CASSYEAFSGNTIYF.

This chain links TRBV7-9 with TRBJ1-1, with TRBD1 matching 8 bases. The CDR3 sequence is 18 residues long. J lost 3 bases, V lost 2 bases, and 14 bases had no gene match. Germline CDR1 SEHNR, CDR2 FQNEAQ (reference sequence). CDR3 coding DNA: TGTGCCAGCAGCTTATTAGGAAGTCTGGACAGGGAGCACACTGAAGCTTTCTTT. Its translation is CASSLLGSLDREHTEAFF.

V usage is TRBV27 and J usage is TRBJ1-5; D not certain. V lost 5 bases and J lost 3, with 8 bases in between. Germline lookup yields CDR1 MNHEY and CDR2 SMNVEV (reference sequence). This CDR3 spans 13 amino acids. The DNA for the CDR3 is TGTGCCAGCAGTCGAGGAACCAATCAGCCCCAGCATTTT. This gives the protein CASSRGTNQPQHF.

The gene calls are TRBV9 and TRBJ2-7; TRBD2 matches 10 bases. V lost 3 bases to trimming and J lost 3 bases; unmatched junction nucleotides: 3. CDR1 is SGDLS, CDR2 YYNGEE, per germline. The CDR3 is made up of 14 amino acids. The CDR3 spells CASSAIAGGYEQYF. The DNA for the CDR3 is TGTGCCAGCAGCGCCATAGCGGGGGGCTACGAGCAGTACTTC.

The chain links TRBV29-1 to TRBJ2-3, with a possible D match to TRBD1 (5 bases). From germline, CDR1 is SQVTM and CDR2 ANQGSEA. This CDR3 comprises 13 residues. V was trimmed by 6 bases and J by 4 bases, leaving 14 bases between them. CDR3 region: CSVGQGTADTQYF. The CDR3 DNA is TGCAGCGTGGGGCAGGGAACGGCAGATACGCAGTATTTT.

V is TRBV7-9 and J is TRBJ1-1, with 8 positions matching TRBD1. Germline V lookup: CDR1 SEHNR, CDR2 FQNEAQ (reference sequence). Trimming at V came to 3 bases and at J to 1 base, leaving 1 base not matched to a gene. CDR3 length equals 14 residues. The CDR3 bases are TGTGCCAGCAGCTTCGGACAGGGGAACACTGAAGCTTTCTTT. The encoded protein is CASSFGQGNTEAFF.

The CDR3 region is CAWSREGEANQPQHF. The CDR3 DNA follows: TGTGCCTGGAGTCGTGAGGGTGAGGCCAATCAGCCCCAGCATTTT. V gene TRBV30 combines with J gene TRBJ1-5; no reliable D call. Germline CDR1 GTSNPN, CDR2 SVGIG (reference sequence). This CDR3 has 15 residues. The germline V and J ends were trimmed by 2 bases and 3 bases, with 14 bases remaining between them.

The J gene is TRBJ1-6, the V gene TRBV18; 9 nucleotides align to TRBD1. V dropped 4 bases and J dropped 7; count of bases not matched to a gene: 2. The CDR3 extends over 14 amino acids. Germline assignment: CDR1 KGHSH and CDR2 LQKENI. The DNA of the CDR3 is TGTGCCAGCTCACGGGACAGGGAAAATTCACCCCTCCACTTT. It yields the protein CASSRDRENSPLHF.

CDR3 amino acids: CASSQAPGDNEQFF. The CDR3 region has the DNA TGTGCCAGCAGTCAAGCTCCCGGGGACAATGAGCAGTTCTTC. The rearrangement joins TRBV7-2 to TRBJ2-1; a weak D match, TRBD2 (5 bases). The germline V gene has CDR1 SGHTA and CDR2 FQGNSA. Deletions cut 6 bases from V and 5 bases from J, with 14 bases between. This CDR3 region has 14 residues. Looking up the rest from reference TRBV7-2 and TRBJ2-1 gives the full variable domain: GAGVSQSPSNKVTEKGKDVELRCDPISGHTALYWYRQSLGQGLEFLIYFQGNSAPDKSGLPSDRFSAERTGGSVSTLTIQRTQQEDSAVYLCASSQAPGDNEQFFGPGTRLTVL.

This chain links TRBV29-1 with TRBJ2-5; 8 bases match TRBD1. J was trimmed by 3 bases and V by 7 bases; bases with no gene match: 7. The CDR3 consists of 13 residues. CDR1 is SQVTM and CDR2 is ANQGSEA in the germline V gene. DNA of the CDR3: TGCAGCGCCTGGACAGGGACGAAAGAGACCCAGTACTTC. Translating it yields CSAWTGTKETQYF. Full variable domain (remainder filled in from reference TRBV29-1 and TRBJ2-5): SAVISQKPSRDICQRGTSLTIQCQVDSQVTMMFWYRQQPGQSLTLIATANQGSEATYESGFVIDKFPISRPNLTFSTLTVSNMSPEDSSIYLCSAWTGTKETQYFGPGTRLLVL.

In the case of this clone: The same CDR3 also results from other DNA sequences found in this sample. The CDR3 bases are TGTGCCAGCAGCCCTAGCGGGGGGAACACCGGGGAGCTGTTTTTT. This encodes CASSPSGGNTGELFF. The chain combines TRBV7-7 with TRBJ2-2; TRBD2 aligns across 10 bases. The V segment lost 5 bases and the J segment 1 base; nucleotides outside the gene matches: 1. The CDR3 runs 15 residues. CDR1 is SSHAT, CDR2 FNYEAQ, per germline (reference sequence). The full variable domain, with the rest looked up from reference TRBV7-7 and TRBJ2-2, is GAGVSQSPRYKVTKRGQDVTLRCDPISSHATLYWYQQALGQGPEFLTYFNYEAQPDKSGLPSDRFSAERPEGSISTLTIQRTEQRDSAMYRCASSPSGGNTGELFFGEGSRLTVL.

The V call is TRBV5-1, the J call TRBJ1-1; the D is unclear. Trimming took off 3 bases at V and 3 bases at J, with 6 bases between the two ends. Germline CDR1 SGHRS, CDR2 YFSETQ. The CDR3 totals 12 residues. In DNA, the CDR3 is TGCGCCAGCAGCTCCGAGGACACTGAAGCTTTCTTT. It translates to CASSSEDTEAFF.

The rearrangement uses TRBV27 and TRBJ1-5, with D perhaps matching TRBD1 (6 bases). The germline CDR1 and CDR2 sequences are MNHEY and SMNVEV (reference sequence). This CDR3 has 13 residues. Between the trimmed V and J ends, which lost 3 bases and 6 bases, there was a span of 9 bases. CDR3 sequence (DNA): TGTGCCAGCAGTTTTCAGGGGTCTCAGCCCCAGCATTTT. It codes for CASSFQGSQPQHF.

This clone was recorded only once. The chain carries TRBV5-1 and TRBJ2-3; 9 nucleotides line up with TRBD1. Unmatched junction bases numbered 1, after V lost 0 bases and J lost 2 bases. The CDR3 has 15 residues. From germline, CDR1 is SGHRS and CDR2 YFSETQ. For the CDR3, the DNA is TGCGCCAGCAGCTTGGGGGACAGGGTCACAGATACGCAGTATTTT. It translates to CASSLGDRVTDTQYF.

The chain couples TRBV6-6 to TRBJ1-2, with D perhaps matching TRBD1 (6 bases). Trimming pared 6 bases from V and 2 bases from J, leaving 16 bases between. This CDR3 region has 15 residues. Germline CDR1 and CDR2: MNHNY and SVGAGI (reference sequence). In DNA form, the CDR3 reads TGTGCCAGCAGACTACAGGGATCTTTAAACTATGGCTACACCTTC. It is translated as CASRLQGSLNYGYTF.

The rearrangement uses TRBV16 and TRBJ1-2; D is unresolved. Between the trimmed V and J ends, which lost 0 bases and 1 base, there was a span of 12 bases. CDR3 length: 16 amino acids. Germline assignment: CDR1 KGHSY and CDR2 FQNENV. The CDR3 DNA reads TGTGCCAGCAGCCAATCTAAATCTCACAGTAACTATGGCTACACCTTC. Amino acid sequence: CASSQSKSHSNYGYTF.

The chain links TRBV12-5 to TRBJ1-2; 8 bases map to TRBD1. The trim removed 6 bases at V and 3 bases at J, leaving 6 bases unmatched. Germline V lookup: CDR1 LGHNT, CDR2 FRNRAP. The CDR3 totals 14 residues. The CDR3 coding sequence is TGTGCTAGTGGGAGGACAGGGCACGACTATGGCTACACCTTC. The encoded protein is CASGRTGHDYGYTF. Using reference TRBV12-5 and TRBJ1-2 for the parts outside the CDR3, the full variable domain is DARVTQTPRHKVTEMGQEVTMRCQPILGHNTVFWYRQTMMQGLELLAYFRNRAPLDDSGMPKDRFSAEMPDATLATLKIQPSEPRDSAVYFCASGRTGHDYGYTFGSGTRLTVV.